These 17 T cell receptor beta chains came from one sample sequenced in a study of blood T cell repertoires in COVID-19. Clones were sequenced by immunoSEQ multiplex PCR, and TCRdb holds only the in-frame ones, with some missing. The profile shows more than 150,000 clones, 65% to 85% of them singletons. The sample comprised peripheral blood. These receptors all stem from a woman aged 55-69 years with acute or convalescent COVID-19.

V and J are TRBV12-3 or TRBV12-4 and TRBJ2-5, with D possibly matching TRBD2 (5 bases). The CDR3 is made up of 13 amino acids. V lost 2 bases to trimming and J lost 3 bases, with 7 bases between them. In DNA form, the CDR3 reads TGTGCCAGCAGTTTATACGGGGAAGAGACCCAGTACTTC. It specifies CASSLYGEETQYF.

The rearrangement uses TRBV5-4 and TRBJ1-5, with TRBD1 as a possible D gene (6 bases). This CDR3 is 14 amino acids long. Trimming pared 0 bases from V and 4 bases from J, leaving 8 bases between. Germline loops: CDR1 SGHNT, CDR2 YYREEE (reference sequence). CDR3 protein: CASSLDRENQPQHF. The CDR3 nucleotides read TGTGCCAGCAGCTTGGACAGGGAAAATCAGCCCCAGCATTTT.

This clone was seen once. V is TRBV4-1 and J is TRBJ1-2; no reliable D call. The CDR3 is 14 residues long. Germline V lookup: CDR1 MGHRA, CDR2 YSYEKL. Deletions cut 0 bases from V and 8 bases from J, with 13 bases between. The CDR3 nucleotides read TGCGCCAGCAGCCAAGATGGCAACGGCGGGGGCTACACCTTC. Residues: CASSQDGNGGGYTF.

This clone has just a few counts. This chain uses TRBV5-1 with TRBJ1-2; D is undetermined. The germline V and J ends were trimmed by 4 bases and 5 bases, with 12 bases remaining between them. Germline V gene sequence: CDR1 SGHRS, CDR2 YFSETQ. The CDR3 loop spans 13 amino acids. This chain's CDR3 is CASSPDGGYGYTF. In DNA, the CDR3 is TGCGCCAGCAGCCCGGACGGCGGGTATGGCTACACCTTC.

The rearrangement uses TRBV5-1 and TRBJ2-2; the D gene is possibly TRBD1 (6 bases). Trimming cost V 6 bases and J 2 bases, with 14 bases left between them. Germline CDR1 and CDR2: SGHRS and YFSETQ. This CDR3 has 15 residues. The CDR3 nucleotides are TGCGCCAGCACCCCTGGGGGCACTAACACCGGGGAGCTGTTTTTT. Translation gives CASTPGGTNTGELFF.

J is TRBJ2-3 and V is TRBV29-1; TRBD1 agrees at 7 bases. CDR3 length equals 15 residues. V shed 1 base, J shed 6 bases, and the junction held 10 bases outside the gene matches. Germline CDR1 reads SQVTM; CDR2 reads ANQGSEA. CDR3 sequence: CSVEAQGVPADTQYF. Written as DNA, the CDR3 is TGCAGCGTTGAAGCTCAGGGGGTCCCTGCTGATACGCAGTATTTT.

This chain uses TRBV6-5 with TRBJ1-1, with D possibly being TRBD1 (6 bases). Looked up from germline, CDR1 is MNHEY and CDR2 is SVGAGI. This CDR3 region has 14 residues. Trimming cost V 6 bases and J 0 bases, with 11 bases left between them. CDR3 coding DNA: TGTGCCAGCAGGTGGGGGCTAATGAACACTGAAGCTTTCTTT. Protein sequence: CASRWGLMNTEAFF.

The V call is TRBV4-1, the J call TRBJ1-5; 8 bases align to TRBD1. Losses at the gene ends were 4 bases for V and 7 bases for J; bases not matched to a gene: 12. The CDR3 contains 16 residues. Germline V lookup: CDR1 MGHRA, CDR2 YSYEKL. The CDR3 protein is CASSPQGFQGAQPQHF. The CDR3 coding sequence is TGCGCCAGCAGCCCACAGGGGTTTCAGGGGGCCCAGCCCCAGCATTTT.

This clone appeared a few times. V and J are TRBV6-4 and TRBJ1-5; no definite D call. The CDR3 is 13 amino acids. Trimming took off 3 bases at V and 6 bases at J, with 9 bases between the two ends. In germline, CDR1 is MRHNA, CDR2 SNTAGT. The CDR3: CASSEKGGQPQHF. In nucleotides, the CDR3 is TGTGCCAGCAGTGAGAAGGGAGGTCAGCCCCAGCATTTT.

V usage is TRBV7-9 and J usage is TRBJ2-5, with 8 bases aligning to TRBD1. Trimming cost V 5 bases and J 4 bases; bases outside gene matches: 6. The CDR3 has 14 residues. The V gene's germline CDR1 is SEHNR and CDR2 FQNEAQ (reference sequence). The CDR3 coding sequence is TGTGCCAGCAGCACCTCAGGGGGCAGAGAGACCCAGTACTTC. It codes for CASSTSGGRETQYF. Using reference TRBV7-9 and TRBJ2-5 for the parts outside the CDR3, the full variable domain is DTGVSQNPRHKITKRGQNVTFRCDPISEHNRLYWYRQTLGQGPEFLTYFQNEAQLEKSRLLSDRFSAERPKGSFSTLEIQRTEQGDSAMYLCASSTSGGRETQYFGPGTRLLVL.

V usage is TRBV19 and J usage is TRBJ1-2, with 7 bases fitting TRBD1. The CDR3 loop spans 14 amino acids. CDR1 is LNHDA, CDR2 SQIVND, per germline (reference sequence). J lost 7 bases, V lost 3 bases, and 8 bases had no gene match. DNA for the CDR3: TGTGCCAGTAGTATCCCGACAGGGTTTCGTGGCTACACCTTC. This codes for CASSIPTGFRGYTF.

The V and J genes are TRBV19 and TRBJ1-5, with 7 nucleotides matching TRBD1. The CDR3 runs to 15 residues. Germline V gives CDR1 LNHDA, CDR2 SQIVND (reference sequence). Losses at the gene ends were 7 bases for V and 2 bases for J; bases not matched to a gene: 8. The CDR3 sequence: CASTPQGLGNQPQHF. The CDR3 DNA is TGTGCCAGTACCCCACAGGGGCTAGGCAATCAGCCCCAGCATTTT. Supplemented by reference TRBV19 and TRBJ1-5, the full variable domain reads DGGITQSPKYLFRKEGQNVTLSCEQNLNHDAMYWYRQDPGQGLRLIYYSQIVNDFQKGDIAEGYSVSREKKESFPLTVTSAQKNPTAFYLCASTPQGLGNQPQHFGDGTRLSIL.

The rearrangement uses TRBV5-1 and TRBJ2-7, with D possibly being TRBD1 (6 bases). Trimming pared 0 bases from V and 3 bases from J, leaving 13 bases between. Germline V gene sequence: CDR1 SGHRS, CDR2 YFSETQ. The CDR3 runs to 15 residues. DNA for the CDR3: TGCGCCAGCAGCTTGGGGCAGGGGTCTGTCTACGAGCAGTACTTC. Translated: CASSLGQGSVYEQYF.

V usage is TRBV4-2 and J usage is TRBJ1-4; tentatively, D is TRBD1 (6 bases). The V end was cut by 4 bases, the J end by 5 bases, with 11 bases between. The CDR3 totals 14 residues. Germline V gene data show CDR1 as LGHNA and CDR2 as YNFKEQ. The CDR3 is CASSPGQINEKLFF. The CDR3 DNA reads TGTGCCAGCAGCCCCGGACAGATCAATGAAAAACTGTTTTTT.

The gene calls are TRBV7-2 and TRBJ1-5; 10 nucleotides match TRBD1. Losses at the gene ends were 5 bases for V and 4 bases for J; bases not matched to a gene: 14. From germline, CDR1 is SGHTA and CDR2 FQGNSA. The CDR3 runs 18 residues. The CDR3 here is CASSTGWGTGAGNQPQHF. DNA for the CDR3: TGTGCCAGCAGCACGGGCTGGGGGACAGGGGCGGGTAATCAGCCCCAGCATTTT.

This chain links TRBV7-9 with TRBJ1-5, with a possible D match to TRBD1 (6 bases). The V and J ends lost 3 bases and 4 bases respectively, with 13 bases between them. Germline lookup yields CDR1 SEHNR and CDR2 FQNEAQ (reference sequence). The length of the CDR3 is 15 residues. The CDR3 region is CASSFGGGGNQPQHF. In DNA form, the CDR3 reads TGTGCCAGCAGCTTTGGAGGGGGAGGGAATCAGCCCCAGCATTTT.

This clone occurred a few times. The chain has TRBV29-1 and TRBJ1-1; 9 bases match TRBD1. Germline V gives CDR1 SQVTM, CDR2 ANQGSEA. The junction had 10 bases not matched to a gene; V was cut back by 7 bases and J by 4 bases. This CDR3 comprises 14 residues. CDR3 protein: CSADSGTGSTEAFF. The CDR3 DNA reads as TGCAGCGCCGATTCCGGGACAGGGAGCACTGAAGCTTTCTTT.